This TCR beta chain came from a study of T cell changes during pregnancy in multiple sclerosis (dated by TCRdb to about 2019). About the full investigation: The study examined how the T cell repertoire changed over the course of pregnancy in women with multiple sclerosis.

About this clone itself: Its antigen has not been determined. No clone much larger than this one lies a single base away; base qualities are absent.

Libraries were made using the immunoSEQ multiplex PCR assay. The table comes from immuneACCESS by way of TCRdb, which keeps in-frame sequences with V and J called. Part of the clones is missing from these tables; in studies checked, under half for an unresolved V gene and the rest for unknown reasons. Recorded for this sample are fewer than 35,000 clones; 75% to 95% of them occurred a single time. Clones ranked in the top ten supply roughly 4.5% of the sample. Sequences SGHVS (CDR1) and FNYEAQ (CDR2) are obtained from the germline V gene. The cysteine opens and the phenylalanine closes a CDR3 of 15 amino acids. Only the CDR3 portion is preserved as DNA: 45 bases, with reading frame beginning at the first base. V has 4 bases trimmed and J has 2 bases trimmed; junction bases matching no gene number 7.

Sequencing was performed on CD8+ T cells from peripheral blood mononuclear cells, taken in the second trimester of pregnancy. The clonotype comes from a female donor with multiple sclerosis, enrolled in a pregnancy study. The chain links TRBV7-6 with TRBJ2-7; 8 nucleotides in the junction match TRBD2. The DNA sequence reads TGTGCCAGCAGCTGGCGGGAGGAGGGGCCCTACGAGCAGTACTTC. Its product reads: CASSWREEGPYEQYF.